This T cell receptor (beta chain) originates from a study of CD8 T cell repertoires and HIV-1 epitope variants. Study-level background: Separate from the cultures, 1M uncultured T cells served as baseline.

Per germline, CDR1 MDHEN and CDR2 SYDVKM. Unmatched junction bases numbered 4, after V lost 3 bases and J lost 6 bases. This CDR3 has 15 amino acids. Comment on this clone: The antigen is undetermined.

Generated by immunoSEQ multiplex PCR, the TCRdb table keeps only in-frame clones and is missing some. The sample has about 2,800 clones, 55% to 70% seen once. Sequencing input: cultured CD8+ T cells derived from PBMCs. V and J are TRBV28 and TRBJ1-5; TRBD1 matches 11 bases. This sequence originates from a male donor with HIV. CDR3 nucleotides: TGTGCCAGCAGTTTGGGACAGGGGGGGACTCAGCCCCAGCATTTT. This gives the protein CASSLGQGGTQPQHF.